This T cell receptor (beta chain) was identified in a study of metastatic and nonmetastatic thyroid tumors. Study context: Across blood and tumor or nodule tissue, repertoires from malignant and benign thyroid patients were compared with one another. General study findings and limits: Patients with malignant thyroid tumors reportedly had significantly higher TCR beta diversity than those with benign nodules, in blood and tumor.

Patients were all untreated before their thyroid surgery. Trimming removed 2 bases from V and 4 bases from J, with 17 bases in between. Germline lookup yields CDR1 SGHAT and CDR2 FQDESV (reference sequence). CDR3 size: 16 residues. Source study methods: The study built a papillary thyroid cancer distant-metastasis classifier from CDR3 differences across clinicopathological groups. TCRdb reanalyzed the PCR reads with MiXCR. In this record, the V and J calls reflect TCRdb's handling and not the investigators' own analysis. The sample consists of under 40,000 clones, about a sixth of them appearing once. At least ten counts were recorded for this clone. Antigen unknown.

The sequencing sample was made of blood. This sequence joins TRBV11-1 and TRBJ1-2, with D possibly being TRBD1 (5 bases). This clonotype was obtained from a male donor with papillary thyroid cancer or a benign thyroid nodule (not recorded which). Some clones in this sample may be carry-over from other donors' samples. The CDR3, as DNA: TGTGCCAGCAGCTTAAATCCTTCCCAGGGAGGCTATGGCTACACCTTC. As protein: CASSLNPSQGGYGYTF.